The present TCR beta chain was sequenced within a study of CD8 T cells in Susac syndrome. Notes on the study in general: The authors found no clonal expansion in Susac syndrome CD4+ T cell repertoires.

Trimming took off 3 bases at V and 2 bases at J, with 11 bases between the two ends. Looked up from germline, CDR1 is MRHNA and CDR2 is SNTAGT. This CDR3 spans 15 amino acids. With random hexamers, about 0.45 to 1 ug RNA was reverse transcribed. Amplification of TCR beta CDR3 spanned 54 Vbeta and 13 Jbeta via immunoSEQ multiplex PCR. TCRdb used MiXCR to reprocess the immunoSEQ multiplex PCR reads, holding one entry per CDR3 protein. The sample carries approximately 210,000 distinct CDR3 sequences, over 90% recorded once. With regard to this clonotype: Antigen unknown.

This TCR was recovered from a human donor with Susac syndrome. This chain joins TRBV6-4 and TRBJ2-1; D call uncertain. Source material: CD4+ T cells from PBMCs. For the CDR3, the DNA is TGTGCCAGCAGTGAGGAACTCCACCCCTACAATGAGCAGTTCTTC. It encodes CASSEELHPYNEQFF.